The 8 T cell receptor beta chains given below trace back to one sample, sequenced in a study of cytomegalovirus exposure and HLA in healthy donors. The protocol was immunoSEQ multiplex PCR, while the TCRdb copy is restricted to in-frame clones and leaves out a portion. The table has 150,000 to 200,000 clones, over 85% seen once. The sequenced material came from PBMCs. These receptors were obtained from a man aged 18-30 years in good health and CMV-seropositive.

The chain links TRBV11-2 to TRBJ2-5, with 9 bases matching TRBD2. V dropped 5 bases and J dropped 1; count of bases not matched to a gene: 8. The CDR3 loop spans 16 amino acids. CDR1 is SGHAT, CDR2 FQNNGV, per germline. CDR3 loop: CASSRNSGSLQETQYF. The CDR3 coding sequence is TGTGCCAGCAGCCGAAATAGCGGGAGTCTCCAAGAGACCCAGTACTTC.

This clone was observed a single time. The J gene is TRBJ2-2, the V gene TRBV7-2; 8 nucleotides match TRBD1. This CDR3 has 16 amino acids. The germline V gene has CDR1 SGHTA and CDR2 FQGNSA. With V trimmed by 4 bases and J by 5 bases, 9 bases remained unmatched. CDR3 nucleotides: TGTGCCAGCAGCTCCCGTAGGACAGGGTATACCGGGGAGCTGTTTTTT. Its translation: CASSSRRTGYTGELFF.

The V gene is TRBV5-4, the J gene TRBJ2-5, with a weak D call TRBD1 (5 bases). Trimming removed 3 bases from V and 7 bases from J, with 13 bases in between. The CDR3 spans 13 residues. From germline, CDR1 is SGHNT and CDR2 YYREEE (reference sequence). CDR3 in DNA: TGTGCCAGCAGCTCGGATAGGGGCGGGACCCAGTACTTC. Its translation: CASSSDRGGTQYF.

This clone was seen a single time. The J gene is TRBJ1-1, the V gene TRBV4-1; the match to TRBD1 covers 8 bases. The V gene's germline CDR1 is MGHRA and CDR2 YSYEKL. V dropped 5 bases and J dropped 4; count of bases not matched to a gene: 6. This CDR3 region has 14 residues. The CDR3 sequence: CASSTGQGITEAFF. DNA of the CDR3: TGCGCCAGCAGCACCGGACAGGGCATCACTGAAGCTTTCTTT.

The chain is built from TRBV25-1 and TRBJ2-7; a weak D match, TRBD2 (5 bases). Germline V gene sequence: CDR1 MGHDK, CDR2 SYGVNS. The V end lost 4 bases, the J end lost 1 base, and 17 bases lay between the germline ends. The CDR3 covers 16 residues. The DNA for the CDR3 is TGTGCCAGCAGTGGCATAAGGAGGCAGGCGTCCTACGAGCAGTACTTC. Amino acid sequence: CASSGIRRQASYEQYF.

In its sample, this clone was seen a few times. The chain links TRBV2 to TRBJ1-2; D is undetermined. V lost 10 bases and J lost 6, with 12 bases in between. This CDR3 contains 11 residues. Germline V gene lookup returns CDR1 SNHLY and CDR2 FYNNEI. The DNA for the CDR3 is TGTGCCATTCCCGGGGTCGATGGCTACACCTTC. Residues: CAIPGVDGYTF.

The CDR3, as DNA: TGCAGCGTTGAAGAGCTAGCGGGGACAGCAGATACGCAGTATTTT. It encodes CSVEELAGTADTQYF. J is TRBJ2-3 and V is TRBV29-1, with 9 bases matching TRBD2. Trimming removed 0 bases from V and 4 bases from J; junction bases left unmatched: 5. The CDR3 consists of 15 residues. Germline V gene sequence: CDR1 SQVTM, CDR2 ANQGSEA.

The chain has TRBV5-4 and TRBJ1-1, with D uncertain. The germline V gene encodes CDR1 SGHNT and CDR2 YYREEE (reference sequence). V lost 4 bases and J lost 0, with 13 bases in between. This CDR3 spans 15 amino acids. Written as DNA, the CDR3 is TGTGCCAGCAGCACCCCGCGAGGGATGAACACTGAAGCTTTCTTT. This codes for CASSTPRGMNTEAFF.